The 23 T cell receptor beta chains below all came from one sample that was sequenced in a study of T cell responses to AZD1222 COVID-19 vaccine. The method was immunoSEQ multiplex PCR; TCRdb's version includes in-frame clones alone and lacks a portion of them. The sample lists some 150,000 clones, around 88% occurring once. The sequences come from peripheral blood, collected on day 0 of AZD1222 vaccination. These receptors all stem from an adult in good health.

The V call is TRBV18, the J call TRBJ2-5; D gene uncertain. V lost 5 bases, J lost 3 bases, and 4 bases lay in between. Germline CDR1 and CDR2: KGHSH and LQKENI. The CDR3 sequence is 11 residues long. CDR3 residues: CASSAKETQYF. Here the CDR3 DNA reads TGTGCCAGCTCAGCAAAAGAGACCCAGTACTTC.

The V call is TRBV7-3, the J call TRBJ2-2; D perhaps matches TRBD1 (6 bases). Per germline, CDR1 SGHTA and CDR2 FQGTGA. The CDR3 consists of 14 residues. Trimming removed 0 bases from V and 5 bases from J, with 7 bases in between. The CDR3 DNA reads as TGTGCCAGCAGCTTAACCCAGGGGACCGGGGAGCTGTTTTTT. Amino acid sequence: CASSLTQGTGELFF.

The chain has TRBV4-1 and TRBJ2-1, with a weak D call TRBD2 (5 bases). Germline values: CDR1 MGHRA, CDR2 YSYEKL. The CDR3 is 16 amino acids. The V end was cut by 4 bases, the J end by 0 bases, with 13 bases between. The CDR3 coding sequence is TGCGCCAGCAGCCGTACAAAAGGGAGCTCCTACAATGAGCAGTTCTTC. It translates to CASSRTKGSSYNEQFF.

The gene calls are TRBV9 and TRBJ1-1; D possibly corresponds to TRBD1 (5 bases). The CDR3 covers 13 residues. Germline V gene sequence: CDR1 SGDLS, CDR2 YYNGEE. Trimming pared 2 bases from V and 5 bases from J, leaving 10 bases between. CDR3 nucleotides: TGTGCCAGCAGCGTCCTCGGGGGGACTGAAGCTTTCTTT. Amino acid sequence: CASSVLGGTEAFF.

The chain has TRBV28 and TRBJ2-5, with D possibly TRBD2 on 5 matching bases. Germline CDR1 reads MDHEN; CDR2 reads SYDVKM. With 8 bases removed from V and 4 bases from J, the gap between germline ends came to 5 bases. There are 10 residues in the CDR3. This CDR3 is CASAGETQYF. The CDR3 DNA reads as TGTGCCAGCGCGGGAGAGACCCAGTACTTC.

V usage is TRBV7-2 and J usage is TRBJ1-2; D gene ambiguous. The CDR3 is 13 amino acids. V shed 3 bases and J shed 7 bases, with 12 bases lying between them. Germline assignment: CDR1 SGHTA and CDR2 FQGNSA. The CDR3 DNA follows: TGTGCCAGCAGCTTTAACCCCACCGGTGGCTACACCTTC. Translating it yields CASSFNPTGGYTF.

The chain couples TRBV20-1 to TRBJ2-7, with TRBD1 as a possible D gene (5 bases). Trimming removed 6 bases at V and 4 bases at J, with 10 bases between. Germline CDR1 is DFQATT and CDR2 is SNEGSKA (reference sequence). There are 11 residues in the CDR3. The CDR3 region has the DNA TGCAGTGCCCAGGGTGGTTACGAGCAGTACTTC. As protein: CSAQGGYEQYF.

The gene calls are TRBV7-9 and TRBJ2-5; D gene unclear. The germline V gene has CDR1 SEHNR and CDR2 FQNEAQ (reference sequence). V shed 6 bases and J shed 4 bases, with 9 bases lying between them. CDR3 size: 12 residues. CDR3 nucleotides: TGTGCCAGCAGTGATCCGGCAGAGACCCAGTACTTC. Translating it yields CASSDPAETQYF.

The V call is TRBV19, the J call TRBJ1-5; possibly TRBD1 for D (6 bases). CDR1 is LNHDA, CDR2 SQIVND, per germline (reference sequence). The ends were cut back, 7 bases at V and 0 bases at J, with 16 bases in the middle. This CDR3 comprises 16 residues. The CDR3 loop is CASNSRGGFSNQPQHF. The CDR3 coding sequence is TGTGCCAGTAACTCTAGGGGGGGGTTTAGCAATCAGCCCCAGCATTTT.

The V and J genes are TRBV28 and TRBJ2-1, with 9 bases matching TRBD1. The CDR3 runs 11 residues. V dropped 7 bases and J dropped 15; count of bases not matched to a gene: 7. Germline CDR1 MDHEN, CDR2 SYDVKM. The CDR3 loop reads CASKGQGGWFF. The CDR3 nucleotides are TGTGCCAGCAAGGGACAGGGAGGGTGGTTCTTC. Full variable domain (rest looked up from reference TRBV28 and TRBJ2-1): DVKVTQSSRYLVKRTGEKVFLECVQDMDHENMFWYRQDPGLGLRLIYFSYDVKMKEKGDIPEGYSVSREKKERFSLILESASTNQTSMYLCASKGQGGWFFGPGTRLTVL.

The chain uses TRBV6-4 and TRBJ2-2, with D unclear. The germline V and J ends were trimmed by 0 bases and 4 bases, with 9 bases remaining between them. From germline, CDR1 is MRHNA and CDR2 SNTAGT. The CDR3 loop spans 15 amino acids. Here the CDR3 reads CASSDSRWVTGELFF. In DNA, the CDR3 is TGTGCCAGCAGTGACTCGAGATGGGTCACCGGGGAGCTGTTTTTT.

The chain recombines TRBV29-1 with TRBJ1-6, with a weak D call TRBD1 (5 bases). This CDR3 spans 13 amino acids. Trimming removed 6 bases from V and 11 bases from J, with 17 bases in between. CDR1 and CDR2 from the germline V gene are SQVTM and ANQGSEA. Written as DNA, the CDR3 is TGCAGCGTGTCGCCGTCAAGGGGAGCACCCCTCCACTTT. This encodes CSVSPSRGAPLHF. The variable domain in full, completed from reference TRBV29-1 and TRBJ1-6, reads SAVISQKPSRDICQRGTSLTIQCQVDSQVTMMFWYRQQPGQSLTLIATANQGSEATYESGFVIDKFPISRPNLTFSTLTVSNMSPEDSSIYLCSVSPSRGAPLHFGNGTRLTVT.

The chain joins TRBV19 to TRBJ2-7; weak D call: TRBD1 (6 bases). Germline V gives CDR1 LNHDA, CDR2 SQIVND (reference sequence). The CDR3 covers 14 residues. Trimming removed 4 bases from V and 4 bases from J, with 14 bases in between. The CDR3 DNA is TGTGCCAGTAGTACTCCGGGACACTCTTACGAGCAGTACTTC. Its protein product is CASSTPGHSYEQYF.

The CDR3 bases are TGTGCCAGCAGCTCCGGACTAGGGAGCACAGATACGCAGTATTTT. Protein product: CASSSGLGSTDTQYF. The rearrangement links TRBV28 to TRBJ2-3; TRBD2 agrees at 7 bases. This CDR3 is 15 amino acids long. Trimming at V came to 6 bases and at J to 0 bases, leaving 6 bases not matched to a gene. The germline CDR1 and CDR2 sequences are MDHEN and SYDVKM.

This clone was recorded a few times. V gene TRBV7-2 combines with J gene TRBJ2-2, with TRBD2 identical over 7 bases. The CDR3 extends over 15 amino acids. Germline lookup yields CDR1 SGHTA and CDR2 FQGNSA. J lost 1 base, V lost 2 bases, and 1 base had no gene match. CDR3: CASSLTGGNTGELFF. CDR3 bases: TGTGCCAGCAGCTTAACGGGAGGGAACACCGGGGAGCTGTTTTTT.

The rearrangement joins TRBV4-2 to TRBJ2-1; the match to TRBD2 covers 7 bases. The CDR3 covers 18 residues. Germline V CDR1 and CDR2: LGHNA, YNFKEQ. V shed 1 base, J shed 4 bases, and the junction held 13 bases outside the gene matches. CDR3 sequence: CASSQAAGVAVTYNEQFF. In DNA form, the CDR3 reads TGTGCCAGCAGCCAAGCGGCGGGGGTAGCGGTGACGTACAATGAGCAGTTCTTC.

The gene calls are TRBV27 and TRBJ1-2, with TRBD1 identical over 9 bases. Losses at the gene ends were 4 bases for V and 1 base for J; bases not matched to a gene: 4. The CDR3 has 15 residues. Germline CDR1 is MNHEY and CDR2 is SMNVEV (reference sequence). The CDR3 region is CASSSTTGGNYGYTF. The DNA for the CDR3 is TGTGCCAGCAGTTCAACGACAGGGGGTAACTATGGCTACACCTTC.

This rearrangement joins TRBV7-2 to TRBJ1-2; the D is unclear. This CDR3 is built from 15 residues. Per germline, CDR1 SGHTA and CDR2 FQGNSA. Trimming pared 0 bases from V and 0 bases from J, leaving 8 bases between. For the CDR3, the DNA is TGTGCCAGCAGCTTAGCGGCCACCACTAACTATGGCTACACCTTC. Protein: CASSLAATTNYGYTF.

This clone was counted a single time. CDR3 bases: TGTGCCAGCAGTTTATTTGGGCAGAACTACGAGCAGTACTTC. It encodes CASSLFGQNYEQYF. The rearrangement joins TRBV27 to TRBJ2-7; D uncertain. In germline, CDR1 is MNHEY, CDR2 SMNVEV (reference sequence). Trimming removed 1 base from V and 3 bases from J, with 10 bases in between. The CDR3 has 14 amino acids.

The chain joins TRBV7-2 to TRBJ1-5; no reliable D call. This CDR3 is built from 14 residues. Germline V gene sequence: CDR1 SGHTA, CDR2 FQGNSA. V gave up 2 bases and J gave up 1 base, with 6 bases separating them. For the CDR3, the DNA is TGTGCCAGCAGCTTATATACAAGCAATCAGCCCCAGCATTTT. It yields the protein CASSLYTSNQPQHF.

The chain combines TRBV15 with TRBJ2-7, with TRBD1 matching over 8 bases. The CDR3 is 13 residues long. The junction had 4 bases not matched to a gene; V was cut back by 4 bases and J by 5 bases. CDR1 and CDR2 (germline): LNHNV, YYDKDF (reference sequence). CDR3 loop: CATSMDRVDEQYF. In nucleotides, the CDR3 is TGTGCCACCAGCATGGACAGGGTTGACGAGCAGTACTTC.

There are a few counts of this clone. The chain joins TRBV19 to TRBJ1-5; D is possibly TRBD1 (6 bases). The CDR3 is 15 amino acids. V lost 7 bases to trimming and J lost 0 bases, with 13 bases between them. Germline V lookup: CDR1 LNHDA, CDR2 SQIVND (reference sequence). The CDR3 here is CASTPAGASNQPQHF. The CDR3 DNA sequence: TGTGCCAGTACCCCGGCAGGGGCTAGCAATCAGCCCCAGCATTTT.

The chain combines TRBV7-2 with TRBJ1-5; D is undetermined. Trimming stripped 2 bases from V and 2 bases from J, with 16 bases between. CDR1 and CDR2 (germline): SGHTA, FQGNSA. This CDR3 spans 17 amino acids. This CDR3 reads CASSLMAGSIRNQPQHF. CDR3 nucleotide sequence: TGTGCCAGCAGCTTAATGGCAGGTTCTATCCGCAATCAGCCCCAGCATTTT.